These T cell receptor beta chains were read from a single sample in a study of technical replicates of blood from several donors. The data were produced by immunoSEQ multiplex PCR, yet TCRdb's version contains in-frame clones alone and is incomplete. The table has some 100,000 clones, over 95% seen once. Sequencing was carried out using T cells isolated from PBMCs. These receptors were taken from a human donor in good health. CDR3s include the opening cysteine and the closing phenylalanine or tryptophan. Fields, in order: V gene, D gene, J gene, clone size, CDR3 DNA, CDR3 protein. A D gene is named only where the DNA matches it firmly. Clone size is stated in some rows and not others, as once, few, many or a class when expanded.

TRBV27,.,TRBJ2-1,.,TGTGCCAGCAGTTTAGTTCTGCGTCGAACAGGGATCCATGAGCAGTTCTTC,CASSLVLRRTGIHEQFF
TRBV6-5,.,TRBJ2-7,.,TGTGCCAGCAGGGGACCCGGGGGAGAGCAGTACTTC,CASRGPGGEQYF
TRBV19,.,TRBJ2-5,.,TGTGCCAGTAGTCCCTCTCTTAATTTCGTCCAAGAGACCCAGTACTTC,CASSPSLNFVQETQYF
TRBV14,TRBD2,TRBJ2-2,.,TGTGCCAGCAGCCATCGAGTAGCGGGAAGACGTACCGGGGAGCTGTTTTTT,CASSHRVAGRRTGELFF
TRBV6-4,.,TRBJ2-6,.,TGTGCCAGCAGTGAACAAGGCGGGTCTGGGGCCAACGTCCTGACTTTC,CASSEQGGSGANVLTF
TRBV5-1,TRBD1,TRBJ1-2,.,TGCGCCAGCAGCTCAGGGGGCGCGGGCTATGGCTACACCTTC,CASSSGGAGYGYTF
TRBV6-5,.,TRBJ1-5,.,TGTGCCAGCAGTGCAGGGGTCGGTGGCAATCAGCCCCAGCATTTT,CASSAGVGGNQPQHF
TRBV25-1,.,TRBJ1-1,.,TGTGCCAGCAGTCCGTCGACAGAAGCTGAAGCTTTCTTT,CASSPSTEAEAFF
TRBV7-7,TRBD1,TRBJ2-1,.,TGTGCTAGCAGCTTAGACCACGACAGGGTGAATGAGCAGTTCTTC,CASSLDHDRVNEQFF
TRBV5-6,TRBD1,TRBJ1-1,.,TGTGCCAGCAGCTTGGGGTACAGGGGGCGGCAGGCTGAAGCTTTCTTT,CASSLGYRGRQAEAFF
TRBV5-1,TRBD2,TRBJ2-3,.,TGCGCCAGCAGTTATAGCGGGGGCCCCACAGATACGCAGTATTTT,CASSYSGGPTDTQYF
TRBV6-5,TRBD1,TRBJ1-6,.,TGTGCCAGCAGAGGACAGGGGAATTCACCCCTCCACTTT,CASRGQGNSPLHF
TRBV2,.,TRBJ1-5,once,TGTGCCAGCAGTGAGGGACAAACCTATAGCAATCAGCCCCAGCATTTT,CASSEGQTYSNQPQHF
TRBV7-7,TRBD2,TRBJ2-2,.,TGTGCCAGCAGCTTTTTAGCGGGAGGGGGAACCGGGGAGCTGTTTTTT,CASSFLAGGGTGELFF